This T cell receptor beta chain appears in the sequencing data of a study of T cell responses to AZD1222 COVID-19 vaccine. Study overall: Second doses that came at about 4 or about 12 weeks were put together. General study results and limits: A rise in Spike-specific TCR breadth and depth followed two AZD1222 doses. Spike-spanning, vaccine-associated CD4 TCRs were dominant at 160-218 and 743-854.

The CDR3 contains 15 residues. CDR1 MNHEY and CDR2 SVGAGI come from the germline V gene. V was clipped by 8 bases and J by 4 bases; unmatched bases: 5. Data came from immunoSEQ multiplex PCR; TCRdb stores just in-frame clones and leaves some out. The sample lists 100,000 to 150,000 clones; 80% to 90% were seen once. About this clone: Its antigen is unidentified.

The V call is TRBV6-5, the J call TRBJ1-6; 10 nucleotides align to TRBD1. The source was peripheral blood, collected on day 0 of AZD1222 vaccination. This TCR derives from an adult in good health. CDR3 bases: TGTGCCAGCCTCCGGGACAGGGGTTATAATTCACCCCTCCACTTT. Translated, it gives CASLRDRGYNSPLHF.